These T cell receptor beta chains were read from a single sample in a study of technical replicates of blood from several donors. Assay: immunoSEQ multiplex PCR; the TCRdb copy retains only in-frame clones and omits some. The table has about 59,000 clones, more than 75% seen once. The sample taken for sequencing was PBMCs. The receptors derive from a human donor in good health. Some clones in this sample may be carry-over from other donors' samples. The CDR3 runs from the conserved cysteine through the conserved F or W. The D gene is left open where the match is weak. The size field is filled for only some rows; it gives once, few, many or a size class.

J gene | clone size | V gene | D gene | CDR3 DNA | CDR3 protein
TRBJ1-1 | . | TRBV6-5 | . | TGTGCCAGCAGTTACTCGAGTGGGGCGGAGACTGAAGCTTTCTTT | CASSYSSGAETEAFF
TRBJ2-7 | . | TRBV11-2 | TRBD1 | TGTGCCAGCAGCCTAGAAGGGACAGCAACCTACGAGCAGTACTTC | CASSLEGTATYEQYF
TRBJ1-6 | . | TRBV5-5 | TRBD1 | TGTGCCAGCAGCGTGACAGGGGACCATTCACCCCTCCACTTT | CASSVTGDHSPLHF
TRBJ1-5 | . | TRBV2 | . | TGTGCCAGCAGTGAACAGGGAAATCAGCCCCAGCATTTT | CASSEQGNQPQHF
TRBJ1-5 | . | TRBV7-6 | . | TGTGCCAGCAGCTTAGACGGGAATCAGCCCCAGCATTTT | CASSLDGNQPQHF
TRBJ1-1 | . | TRBV5-1 | . | TGCGCCAGCAGCTTGACAAAAACCGGGGGGGGAAAATCTGAAGCTTTCTTT | CASSLTKTGGGKSEAFF
TRBJ1-3 | . | TRBV18 | TRBD1 | TGTGCCAGCTCACCAATAAGGACAGGGGGCCGCTCTGGAAACACCATATATTTT | CASSPIRTGGRSGNTIYF
TRBJ2-2 | few | TRBV7-2 | . | TGTGCCAGCACCGTGGAGTACAGGGGGGGAGCCGGGGAGCTGTTTTTT | CASTVEYRGGAGELFF
TRBJ2-3 | . | TRBV5-1 | . | TGCGCCAGCAGCCCTAAGCGGGTTAGCACAGATACGCAGTATTTT | CASSPKRVSTDTQYF
TRBJ1-1 | . | TRBV7-8 | . | TGTGCCAGCAGCACCATCTCGGGGGAAGCTTTCTTT | CASSTISGEAFF
TRBJ1-5 | few | TRBV28 | . | TGTGCCAGCAGCCGACGGGATAGCAATCAGCCCCAGCATTTT | CASSRRDSNQPQHF
TRBJ2-3 | . | TRBV18 | TRBD2 | TGTGCCAGCTCACCCCCGACTAGCCCAGATACGCAGTATTTT | CASSPPTSPDTQYF
TRBJ1-2 | . | TRBV7-2 | . | TGTGCCAGCAGCTCTTGGCCAATTTTTAACTATGGCTACACCTTC | CASSSWPIFNYGYTF
TRBJ1-5 | . | TRBV28 | TRBD1 | TGTGCCAGCAGTTTACTCAAAGGGGGCAGCGTCAATCAGCCCCAGCATTTT | CASSLLKGGSVNQPQHF
TRBJ1-3 | . | TRBV7-9 | TRBD1 | TGTGCCAGCAGCCCCCCTAGGGGGCTGACTGGAAACACCATATATTTT | CASSPPRGLTGNTIYF
TRBJ1-5 | . | TRBV6-5 | . | TGTGCCAGCAGTTACTCGGATGGGAGGGAGCCCCAGCATTTT | CASSYSDGREPQHF
TRBJ2-5 | once | TRBV7-2 | TRBD2 | TGTGCCAGCAGCTCCGGTCCGCCGGGACTACAAGAGACCCAGTACTTC | CASSSGPPGLQETQYF
TRBJ2-7 | . | TRBV25-1 | TRBD1 | TGTGCCAGCAGTGATGTCCGGGACAGGGTGTTGGGTAACTACGAGCAGTACTTC | CASSDVRDRVLGNYEQYF
TRBJ2-2 | . | TRBV7-2 | TRBD2 | TGTGCCAGCAGCCGGGACGGGAGGGTCACCGGGGAGCTGTTTTTT | CASSRDGRVTGELFF
TRBJ1-2 | . | TRBV7-9 | TRBD1 | TGTGCCAGCAGCTCGAACAACAGGGGGAGGGAATATGGCTACACCTTC | CASSSNNRGREYGYTF
TRBJ1-1 | . | TRBV19 | . | TGTGCCAGTAGCGTGAACACTGAAGCTTTCTTT | CASSVNTEAFF
TRBJ1-3 | . | TRBV7-9 | . | TGTGCCAGCAGCTCGGACACTGGAAACACCATATATTTT | CASSSDTGNTIYF
TRBJ2-7 | . | TRBV4-1 | TRBD2 | TGCGCCAGCAGCCAGGGAGGGAACTCCTACGAGCAGTACTTC | CASSQGGNSYEQYF
TRBJ2-1 | . | TRBV7-2 | . | TGTGCCAGCAGCGGGGAGAGGGGGTGGTACAATGAGCAGTTCTTC | CASSGERGWYNEQFF
TRBJ1-2 | . | TRBV5-6 | . | TGTGCCAGCAGCTTCTTGGGGAGTAATGGCTACACCTTC | CASSFLGSNGYTF
TRBJ2-3 | . | TRBV4-3 | TRBD2 | TGCGCCAGCAGCCAAGCCTCTAGCGGGAGTGCAGATACGCAGTATTTT | CASSQASSGSADTQYF
TRBJ2-7 | . | TRBV5-1 | . | TGCGCCAGCAGCTCGATGCCGGGTCGCTCGTACGAGCAGTACTTC | CASSSMPGRSYEQYF
TRBJ2-2 | . | TRBV7-3 | . | TGTGCCAGCAGCCCACAGGGAGACGGGGAGCTGTTTTTT | CASSPQGDGELFF
TRBJ2-7 | . | TRBV10-3 | TRBD1 | TGTGCCATCAGTGAGCCGGGACAGGGGACCTACGAGCAGTACTTC | CAISEPGQGTYEQYF
TRBJ2-7 | . | TRBV5-4 | TRBD2 | TGTGCCAGCAGCCCCGGGACTAGCGGGAGCCCCTACGAGCAGTACTTC | CASSPGTSGSPYEQYF
TRBJ2-7 | once | TRBV21-1 | . | TGTGCCAGCAGCAAAGGTGATACGGACGGACGGGAGAAGGACGAGCAGTACTTC | CASSKGDTDGREKDEQYF
TRBJ2-5 | . | TRBV2 | . | TGTGCCGCCTCCCGGGACACCCAAGGGACCCAGTACTTC | CAASRDTQGTQYF
TRBJ2-2 | once | TRBV7-9 | TRBD2 | TGTGCCAGCAGCTTTGGGCTAGCGGGAGTCACCGGGGAGCTGTTTTTT | CASSFGLAGVTGELFF
TRBJ1-5 | . | TRBV6-6 | . | TGTGCCAGCACTTTAGAGGGTCAGCCCCAGCGTTTT | CASTLEGQPQRF
TRBJ2-1 | . | TRBV5-1 | TRBD1 | TGCGCCAGCAGCTCGGACAGGGGCGGACCCAATGAGCAGTTCTTC | CASSSDRGGPNEQFF
TRBJ1-1 | . | TRBV6-1 | TRBD1 | TGTGCCAGCAGGACAGGGGGATGGGACACTGAAGCTTTCTTT | CASRTGGWDTEAFF
TRBJ2-5 | few | TRBV6-6 | . | TGTGCCAGCAGTTACTCCCGTGAGACCCAGTACTTC | CASSYSRETQYF
TRBJ2-2 | . | TRBV5-5 | TRBD2 | TGTGCCAGCAGCTCGACCGGGACTAGCTCGAACACCGGGGAGCTGTTTTTT | CASSSTGTSSNTGELFF
TRBJ2-7 | . | TRBV9 | TRBD2 | TGTGCCAGCAGCGTAGACGGCGGGAGTGCTTACGAGCAGTACTTC | CASSVDGGSAYEQYF
TRBJ2-1 | . | TRBV10-3 | TRBD1 | TGTGCCATCAGTGGGAAAGCCGGACAGGGCTTTAGCTCCTACAATGAGCAGTTCTTC | CAISGKAGQGFSSYNEQFF
TRBJ1-2 | few | TRBV9 | TRBD1 | TGTGCCAGCAGTCAACAGGGGGCAGGCTATGGCTACACCTTC | CASSQQGAGYGYTF
TRBJ1-1 | . | TRBV18 | . | TGTGCCAGCTCACTGGGGCAGGCCCTCGCTGAAGCTTTCTTT | CASSLGQALAEAFF